Sequencing of this TCR beta chain was carried out in a study of blood T cell repertoires in COVID-19. Study information: T cells, B-cell-depleted T cells, or PBMCs provided the cDNA or gDNA that served as material.

It was during active infection that Seattle patients were enrolled and then longitudinally followed. Authors' methods: Amplifying reference gene primers gave estimates of nucleated cell counts. The assay was immunoSEQ multiplex PCR, and TCRdb's table has in-frame clones only and misses some. V, J and clone size were drawn from that table, and D and trimming were deduced from the DNA. The sample records roughly 160,000 clones, approximately 84% being singletons. The sample comprised peripheral blood. The TCR was taken from a woman of 80 years or more with COVID-19, enrolled during active disease.

CDR3 region: CASGLNSGGVNEQFF. The CDR3 nucleotides are TGTGCTAGTGGTTTGAATAGCGGGGGGGTCAATGAGCAGTTCTTC. The gene calls are TRBV12-5 and TRBJ2-1, with 11 bases that match TRBD2. Germline V CDR1 and CDR2: LGHNT, FRNRAP. The CDR3 loop spans 15 amino acids. V trimming: 2 bases; J trimming: 6 bases; junction bases outside the gene matches: 3.